This T cell receptor beta chain was obtained from a study of blood T cells in healthy people across ages. Study-level findings and limits: Long-lived donors exceeded aged donors in naive CD4+ cells and diversity. A roughly linear age-dependent decrease characterized TCR beta diversity per million T cells.

The authors drew about 9.5 milliliters of peripheral blood from each donor. Germline CDR1 SEHNR, CDR2 FQNEAQ (reference sequence). The CDR3 is 18 amino acids. Next came a second PCR, run for about 6 to 11 cycles, which used a sample-barcoded 5' primer along with a J-beta primer mix. In TCRdb, the 5' RACE reads were re-called with MiXCR into one record per CDR3 protein. Here the sample spans about 1.6 million distinct CDR3 sequences, about 31% being singletons. Of note for this clonotype: Its specificity is not known.

The sequence came from a woman in her thirties in good health. The sample taken for sequencing was blood. The chain combines TRBV7-9 with TRBJ2-1; the D is unclear. The J call may be faulty, since TRBJ2-7 better matches the DNA end. This CDR3 is CASSNSMDGMRSYNEQYF. In nucleotides, the CDR3 is TGTGCCAGCAGTAACTCAATGGACGGAATGCGCTCCTACAATGAGCAGTACTTC.